The 18 T cell receptor beta chains below were found in one sample sequenced in a study of cytomegalovirus exposure and HLA in healthy donors. The data were produced by immunoSEQ multiplex PCR, yet TCRdb's version contains in-frame clones alone and is incomplete. The sample lists fewer than 200,000 clones; approximately 87% were seen once. The source material was PBMCs. These receptors were collected from a woman aged 25 to 45 in good health and CMV-seronegative.

The rearrangement joins TRBV27 to TRBJ1-1, with D unresolved. Germline CDR1 MNHEY, CDR2 SMNVEV (reference sequence). The V and J ends lost 2 bases and 4 bases respectively, with 11 bases between them. The CDR3 has 14 residues. The CDR3 loop reads CASSLGGRITEAFF. The CDR3 region has the DNA TGTGCCAGCAGTTTAGGAGGGAGGATCACTGAAGCTTTCTTT.

The CDR3 loop reads CASSSDRGRKAFF. As DNA, the CDR3 is TGTGCCAGTAGTTCCGACAGGGGGAGGAAAGCTTTCTTT. V usage is TRBV19 and J usage is TRBJ1-1; 9 nucleotides align to TRBD1. V lost 5 bases, J lost 9 bases, and 7 bases stayed unmatched. Germline V gives CDR1 LNHDA, CDR2 SQIVND (reference sequence). The CDR3 consists of 13 residues.

In DNA form, the CDR3 reads TGCGCCAGCAGTGAACGCGGCCGTGAACGGCAGTACTTC. Protein: CASSERGRERQYF. This rearrangement joins TRBV10-1 to TRBJ2-7; no firm D call. Trimming cost V 3 bases and J 9 bases, with 15 bases left between them. Germline values: CDR1 WNHNN, CDR2 SYGVQD (reference sequence). The CDR3 runs to 13 residues.

V and J are TRBV9 and TRBJ1-5; weak D call: TRBD1 (5 bases). Trimming pared 6 bases from V and 5 bases from J, leaving 9 bases between. Germline V gene lookup returns CDR1 SGDLS and CDR2 YYNGEE. This CDR3 comprises 12 residues. CDR3 amino acids: CASTGEDQPQHF. CDR3 nucleotides: TGTGCCAGCACGGGGGAGGATCAGCCCCAGCATTTT.

The chain uses TRBV5-1 and TRBJ2-2; D is perhaps TRBD1 (5 bases). The V and J ends lost 0 bases and 7 bases respectively, with 16 bases between them. CDR1 and CDR2 (germline): SGHRS, YFSETQ. The CDR3 is 16 amino acids. The CDR3: CASSLVSGYSSGELFF. Here the CDR3 DNA reads TGCGCCAGCAGCTTGGTGTCAGGGTACTCGAGCGGGGAGCTGTTTTTT.

V usage is TRBV5-4 and J usage is TRBJ2-1; 9 bases fit TRBD2. This CDR3 has 16 amino acids. Looked up from germline, CDR1 is SGHNT and CDR2 is YYREEE (reference sequence). V was pared by 0 bases and J by 5 bases, with 6 bases of the junction left unmatched. The CDR3 DNA reads TGTGCCAGCAGCTTGGAACGCGGGGGGGCGAACAATGAGCAGTTCTTC. Encoded protein: CASSLERGGANNEQFF.

The J gene is TRBJ2-5, the V gene TRBV5-1; maybe TRBD1 (6 bases). From germline, CDR1 is SGHRS and CDR2 YFSETQ. V lost 3 bases to trimming and J lost 2 bases, with 11 bases between them. This CDR3 has 14 residues. The CDR3 loop reads CASSSGHIQETQYF. The CDR3 nucleotides read TGCGCCAGCAGCTCGGGACATATACAAGAGACCCAGTACTTC. Combining the CDR3 with reference TRBV5-1 and TRBJ2-5 gives the whole variable domain KAGVTQTPRYLIKTRGQQVTLSCSPISGHRSVSWYQQTPGQGLQFLFEYFSETQRNKGNFPGRFSGRQFSNSRSEMNVSTLELGDSALYLCASSSGHIQETQYFGPGTRLLVL.

The chain carries TRBV27 and TRBJ1-2, with D tentatively TRBD1 (5 bases). The germline gives CDR1 MNHEY, CDR2 SMNVEV (reference sequence). The CDR3 is 13 amino acids. V was cut by 0 bases and J by 7 bases, with 9 bases left in between. CDR3 DNA sequence: TGTGCCAGCAGTTTATCAGGGGATGGTGGCTACACCTTC. Translated: CASSLSGDGGYTF.

The gene calls are TRBV5-1 and TRBJ1-2; D gene uncertain. Germline lookup yields CDR1 SGHRS and CDR2 YFSETQ. Trimming left V 1 base short and J 0 bases short, with 10 bases between. The CDR3 has 15 amino acids. The CDR3 DNA reads TGCGCCAGCAGCTTGCAGCGGAATACTAACTATGGCTACACCTTC. Protein product: CASSLQRNTNYGYTF.

The chain uses TRBV7-2 and TRBJ2-5; TRBD1 might be the D (6 bases). Germline values: CDR1 SGHTA, CDR2 FQGNSA. V dropped 0 bases and J dropped 9 bases, with 17 bases sitting between them. This CDR3 has 15 residues. Here the CDR3 reads CASSLALGRGEAQYF. The DNA for the CDR3 is TGTGCCAGCAGCTTAGCGCTGGGCAGGGGCGAGGCCCAGTACTTC.

J is TRBJ2-7 and V is TRBV5-4; 11 bases agree with TRBD1. V lost 5 bases to trimming and J lost 2 bases; unmatched junction nucleotides: 6. This CDR3 spans 15 amino acids. Germline values: CDR1 SGHNT, CDR2 YYREEE (reference sequence). The CDR3 loop is CASSSPGQGAYEQYF. The DNA for the CDR3 is TGTGCCAGCAGTTCGCCGGGACAGGGGGCCTACGAGCAGTACTTC. The entire variable domain, with the rest obtained from reference TRBV5-4 and TRBJ2-7, is as follows: ETGVTQSPTHLIKTRGQQVTLRCSSQSGHNTVSWYQQALGQGPQFIFQYYREEENGRGNFPPRFSGLQFPNYSSELNVNALELDDSALYLCASSSPGQGAYEQYFGPGTRLTVT.

V is TRBV6-1 and J is TRBJ2-2; maybe TRBD1 (6 bases). Germline loops: CDR1 MNHNS, CDR2 SASEGT. Deletions cut 3 bases from V and 5 bases from J, with 10 bases between. The CDR3 sequence is 14 residues long. The CDR3 here is CASSDEGVTGELFF. DNA of the CDR3: TGTGCCAGCAGTGACGAGGGGGTAACCGGGGAGCTGTTTTTT.

This chain connects TRBV11-2 to TRBJ1-4; 8 bases are shared with TRBD1. This CDR3 contains 16 residues. V lost 2 bases, J lost 7 bases, and 9 bases stayed unmatched. CDR1 is SGHAT and CDR2 is FQNNGV in the germline V gene. CDR3 in DNA: TGTGCCAGCAGCTTACTTAGCGGACAGGGAGGTGAAAAACTGTTTTTT. Residues: CASSLLSGQGGEKLFF.

The genes are TRBV2 and TRBJ2-2; unclear D gene. The V gene lost 4 bases and the J gene lost 6 bases, with 15 bases spanning the gap. Germline loops: CDR1 SNHLY, CDR2 FYNNEI. The CDR3 is 15 amino acids. CDR3 loop: CASSGVSGGSGELFF. CDR3 bases: TGTGCCAGCAGTGGAGTCTCGGGTGGGTCCGGGGAGCTGTTTTTT.

V usage is TRBV4-1 and J usage is TRBJ1-5, with 8 bases aligning to TRBD1. The CDR3 spans 15 residues. Germline loops: CDR1 MGHRA, CDR2 YSYEKL. With 0 bases clipped from V and 5 bases from J, the junction kept 3 bases outside the gene matches. The CDR3 bases are TGCGCCAGCAGCCAAGAGGACAGGGATTATCAGCCCCAGCATTTT. It encodes CASSQEDRDYQPQHF.

This chain connects TRBV23-1 to TRBJ2-3; 9 nucleotides agree with TRBD1. TRBV23-1 belongs to the ORF category, with a function that is uncertain. The CDR3 consists of 17 residues. V trimming: 9 bases; J trimming: 0 bases; junction bases outside the gene matches: 13. The CDR3 region has the DNA TGCGCCAGAGTCCAGGGGACAGGGCTACCTAGCACAGATACGCAGTATTTT. Its translation is CARVQGTGLPSTDTQYF.

The genes are TRBV7-2 and TRBJ1-6; possible D gene TRBD1, 6 bases. V shed 5 bases and J shed 10 bases, with 18 bases lying between them. Looked up from germline, CDR1 is SGHTA and CDR2 is FQGNSA. The CDR3 extends over 15 amino acids. CDR3 loop: CASSHSGTNRSPLHF. The CDR3 DNA reads as TGTGCCAGCAGCCATTCCGGGACAAATCGATCACCCCTCCACTTT. Variable domain in full (rest from reference TRBV7-2 and TRBJ1-6): GAGVSQSPSNKVTEKGKDVELRCDPISGHTALYWYRQSLGQGLEFLIYFQGNSAPDKSGLPSDRFSAERTGGSVSTLTIQRTQQEDSAVYLCASSHSGTNRSPLHFGNGTRLTVT.

The chain is built from TRBV27 and TRBJ2-1, with 8 bases lining up with TRBD2. The CDR3 has 15 residues. Germline lookup yields CDR1 MNHEY and CDR2 SMNVEV (reference sequence). V gave up 5 bases and J gave up 1 base; unmatched junction bases: 4. The CDR3 sequence: CASSQRGPSYNEQFF. DNA for the CDR3: TGTGCCAGCAGTCAGCGGGGGCCTTCCTACAATGAGCAGTTCTTC.